The clone carrying this T cell receptor beta chain has a count of ten or more. TCRdb reanalysed the 5' RACE reads using MiXCR and keeps one entry per CDR3 protein. This repertoire shows 45,000 to 55,000 distinct CDR3 sequences, 6.2% found once; its top ten account for 3.9%. This entry belongs to a study of early T cells in non-severe SARS-CoV-2 infection. Germline V gives CDR1 SQVTM, CDR2 ANQGSEA. The germline V and J ends were trimmed by 4 bases and 4 bases, with 17 bases remaining between them. The CDR3 loop spans 14 amino acids. This sequence joins TRBV29-1 and TRBJ2-7, with D perhaps TRBD1 (6 bases). Sample: whole blood. The clonotype comes from an adult who was a healthcare worker with PCR-confirmed SARS-CoV-2 infection or an uninfected control (not recorded which). DNA for the CDR3: TGCAGCGTTGTAGTGGCAGGGGATTTGTACGAGCAGTACTTC. Translation gives CSVVVAGDLYEQYF.